This is a list of T cell receptor beta chains from one sample in a study of cytomegalovirus exposure and HLA in healthy donors. The repertoire was sequenced with immunoSEQ multiplex PCR; TCRdb's copy has only in-frame clones and lacks some. The sample carries around 70,000 clones, 94% recorded once. Sample: PBMCs. These receptors originate from a woman younger than 30 in good health and CMV-seronegative. Each CDR3 is given with its conserved first and last residue. Fields, in order: D gene, clone size, J gene, V gene, CDR3 DNA, CDR3 protein. D genes are given only for firm matches. Only some rows state a clone size, as once, few, many or a class for expanded clones.

>TRBD1|NA|TRBJ1-2|TRBV19
TGTGCCAGCCTAAACAGGGGAAATAACTATGGCTACACCTTC
CASLNRGNNYGYTF
>TRBD1|NA|TRBJ2-7|TRBV4-1
TGCGCCAGCAGCCAAGATCGAGGCAGGGGGAACGAGCAGTACTTC
CASSQDRGRGNEQYF
>TRBD1|NA|TRBJ1-2|TRBV7-2
TGTGCCAGCAGCTTATCCTACGAGGGGGCCGTACCGACCTATGGCTACACCTTC
CASSLSYEGAVPTYGYTF
>NA|NA|TRBJ2-6|TRBV11-3
TGTGCCAGCAGCTTAGGGGCCTCTGGGGCCAACGTCCTGACTTTC
CASSLGASGANVLTF
>NA|NA|TRBJ2-5|TRBV19
TGTGCCAGTAGTATAATTGGAGGAGAGACCCAGTACTTC
CASSIIGGETQYF
>TRBD2|NA|TRBJ2-3|TRBV6-4
TGTGCCAGCAGTGACTCAATAGCGGGGGGCACAGATACGCAGTATTTT
CASSDSIAGGTDTQYF
>NA|NA|TRBJ2-5|TRBV2
TGTGCCAGCAGTCAGGGTAGCGAGACCCAGTACTTC
CASSQGSETQYF
>NA|NA|TRBJ1-2|TRBV30
TGTGCCTGGAGTGTACAGTCTCGCGGCTACACCTTC
CAWSVQSRGYTF
>NA|NA|TRBJ2-1|TRBV9
TGTGCCAGCAGCGTAGTAGGTGGAGACTACAATGAGCAGTTCTTC
CASSVVGGDYNEQFF
>TRBD2|NA|TRBJ2-1|TRBV2
TGTGCCAGCAGTCTTAGCGGGGCGACCTACAATGAGCAGTTCTTC
CASSLSGATYNEQFF
>NA|NA|TRBJ1-4|TRBV28
TGTGCCAGCAGTTTCGGGGGGCGGAGGGGTGAAAAACTGTTTTTT
CASSFGGRRGEKLFF
>NA|NA|TRBJ2-7|TRBV28
TGTGCCAGCAGTTTAAGACACCAGTTTAGCGAGCAGTACTTC
CASSLRHQFSEQYF
>TRBD2|NA|TRBJ2-7|TRBV7-2
TGTGCCAGCAGCTTAGCGGGAGGGAGCTCCTACGAGCAGTACTTC
CASSLAGGSSYEQYF
>NA|NA|TRBJ2-7|TRBV4-3
TGCGCCAGCAGCCAATACAGGGGAGGCGAGCAGTACTTC
CASSQYRGGEQYF
>TRBD1|NA|TRBJ2-2|TRBV7-3
TGTGCCAGCAGGTCGGACAGGGTCGTTGCCGGGGAGCTGTTTTTT
CASRSDRVVAGELFF
>NA|NA|TRBJ1-6|TRBV30
TGTGCCTGGAGTGTAGCCCGGACTTCCCGCTCCTATAATTCACCCCTCCACTTT
CAWSVARTSRSYNSPLHF
>NA|NA|TRBJ2-6|TRBV7-9
TGTGCCAGCAGCTTAGGCGGGTCCTCTGGGGCCAACGTCCTGACTTTC
CASSLGGSSGANVLTF
>NA|NA|TRBJ1-5|TRBV6-1
TGTGCCAGCAGACGGGGGAATCAGCCCCAGCATTTT
CASRRGNQPQHF
>TRBD1|NA|TRBJ2-7|TRBV28
TGTGCCAGCAGTGAACCGGGACAGAACTACGAGCAGTACTTC
CASSEPGQNYEQYF
>NA|once|TRBJ2-7|TRBV30
TGTGCCTGGAGCCGAGGGGACACCCTCGAGCAGTACTTC
CAWSRGDTLEQYF